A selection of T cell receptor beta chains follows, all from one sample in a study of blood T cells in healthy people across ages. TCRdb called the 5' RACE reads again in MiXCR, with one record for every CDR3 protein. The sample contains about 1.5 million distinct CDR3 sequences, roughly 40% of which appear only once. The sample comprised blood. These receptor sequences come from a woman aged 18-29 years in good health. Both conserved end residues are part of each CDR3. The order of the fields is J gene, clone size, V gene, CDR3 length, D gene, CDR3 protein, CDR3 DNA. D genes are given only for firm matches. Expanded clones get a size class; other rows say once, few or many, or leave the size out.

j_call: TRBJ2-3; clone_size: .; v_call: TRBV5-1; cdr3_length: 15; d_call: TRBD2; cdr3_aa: CASSSSGRHTDTQYF; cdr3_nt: TGCGCCAGCAGCTCCAGCGGGAGGCACACAGATACGCAGTATTTT
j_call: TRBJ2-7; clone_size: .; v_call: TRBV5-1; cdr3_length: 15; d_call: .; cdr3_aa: CASSLDGRDTGELYF; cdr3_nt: TGCGCCAGCAGCTTGGACGGACGCGACACCGGGGAGCTGTACTTC
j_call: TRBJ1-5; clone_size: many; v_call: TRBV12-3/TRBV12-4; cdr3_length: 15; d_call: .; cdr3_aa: CASSLGGASNQPQHF; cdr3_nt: TGTGCCAGCAGTTTAGGGGGGGCCAGCAATCAGCCCCAGCATTTT
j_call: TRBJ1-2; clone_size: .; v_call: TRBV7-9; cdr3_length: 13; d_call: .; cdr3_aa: CASSWDLNYGYTF; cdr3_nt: TGTGCCAGCAGCTGGGACCTGAACTATGGCTACACCTTC
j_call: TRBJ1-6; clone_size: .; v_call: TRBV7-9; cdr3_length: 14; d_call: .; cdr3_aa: CASSPVGGISPLHF; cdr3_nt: TGTGCCAGCAGCCCGGTAGGGGGGATTTCACCCCTCCACTTT
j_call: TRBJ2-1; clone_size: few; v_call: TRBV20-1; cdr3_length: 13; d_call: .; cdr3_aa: CSASGGPRDEQFF; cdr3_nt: TGCAGTGCTAGCGGGGGGCCAAGGGATGAGCAGTTCTTC
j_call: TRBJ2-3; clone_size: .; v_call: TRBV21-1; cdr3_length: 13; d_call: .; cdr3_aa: CASSSSLPDTQYF; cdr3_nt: TGTGCCAGCAGCTCCAGCCTCCCAGATACGCAGTATTTT
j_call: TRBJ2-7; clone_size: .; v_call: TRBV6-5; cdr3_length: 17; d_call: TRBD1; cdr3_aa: CASSYPRQGAHLHEQYF; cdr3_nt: TGTGCCAGCAGTTACCCCAGACAGGGGGCGCATCTCCACGAGCAGTACTTC
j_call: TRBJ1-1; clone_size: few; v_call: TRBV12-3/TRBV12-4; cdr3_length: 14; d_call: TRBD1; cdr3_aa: CASRWTGQNTEAFF; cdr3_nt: TGTGCCAGCAGGTGGACAGGGCAGAACACTGAAGCTTTCTTT
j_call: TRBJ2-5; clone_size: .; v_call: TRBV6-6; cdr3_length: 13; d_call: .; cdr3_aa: CAISFVQQETQYF; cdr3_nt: TGTGCCATCAGTTTTGTGCAGCAAGAGACCCAGTACTTC
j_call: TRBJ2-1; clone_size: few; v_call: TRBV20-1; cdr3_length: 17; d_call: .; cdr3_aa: CSARGWDGDNLYNEQFF; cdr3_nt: TGCAGTGCTAGGGGCTGGGACGGGGACAACCTCTACAATGAGCAGTTCTTC
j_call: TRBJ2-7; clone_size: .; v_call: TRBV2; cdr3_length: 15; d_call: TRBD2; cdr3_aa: CAGSRTRDRGVEEYF; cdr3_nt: TGTGCCGGCAGTCGGACTAGAGACCGCGGTGTCGAGGAGTACTTC
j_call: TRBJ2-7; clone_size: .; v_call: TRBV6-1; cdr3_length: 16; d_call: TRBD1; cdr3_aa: CASSPSLGQDSYEQYF; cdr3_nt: TGTGCCAGCTCCCCCTCCTTGGGACAGGACTCCTACGAGCAGTACTTC
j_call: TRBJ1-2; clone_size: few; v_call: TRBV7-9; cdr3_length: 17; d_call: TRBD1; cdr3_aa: CASSPSGAGTANYGYTF; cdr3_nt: TGTGCCAGCAGCCCATCGGGGGCCGGGACAGCGAACTATGGCTACACCTTC
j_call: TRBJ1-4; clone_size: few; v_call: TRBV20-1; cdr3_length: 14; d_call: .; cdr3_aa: CSARPGGDGEKLFF; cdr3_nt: TGCAGTGCTAGGCCGGGGGGTGATGGGGAAAAACTGTTTTTT
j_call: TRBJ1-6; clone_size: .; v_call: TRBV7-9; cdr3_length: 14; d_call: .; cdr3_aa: CASSFQGTNSPLHF; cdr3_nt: TGTGCCAGCAGCTTCCAGGGAACCAATTCACCCCTCCACTTT
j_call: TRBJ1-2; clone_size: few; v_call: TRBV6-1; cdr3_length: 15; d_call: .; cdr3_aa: CASSDRIGGLAGYTF; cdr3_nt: TGTGCCAGCAGTGACCGTATAGGGGGTTTGGCTGGCTACACCTTC
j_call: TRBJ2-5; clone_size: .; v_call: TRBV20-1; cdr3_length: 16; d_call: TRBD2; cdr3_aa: CSARPPGTSIFNEQYF; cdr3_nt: TGCAGTGCTAGACCTCCCGGGACTAGCATCTTCAATGAGCAGTACTTC
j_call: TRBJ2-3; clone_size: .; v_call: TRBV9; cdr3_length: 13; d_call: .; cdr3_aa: CASSVDLTDTQYF; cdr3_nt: TGTGCCAGCAGCGTAGATCTCACAGATACGCAGTATTTT
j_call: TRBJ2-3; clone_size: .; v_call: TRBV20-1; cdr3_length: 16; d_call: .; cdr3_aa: CSARDPTRGSTDTQYF; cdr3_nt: TGCAGTGCTAGAGACCCGACACGGGGCAGCACAGATACGCAGTATTTT
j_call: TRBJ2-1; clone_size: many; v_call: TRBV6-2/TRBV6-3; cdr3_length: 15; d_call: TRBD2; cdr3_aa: CASSPGTSDYNEQFF; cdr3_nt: TGTGCCAGCAGTCCCGGGACTAGTGACTACAATGAGCAGTTCTTC
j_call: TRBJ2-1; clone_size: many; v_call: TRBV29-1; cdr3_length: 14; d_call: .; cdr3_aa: CSVEPQDSYNEQFF; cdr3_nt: TGCAGCGTTGAACCGCAGGACTCCTACAATGAGCAGTTCTTC
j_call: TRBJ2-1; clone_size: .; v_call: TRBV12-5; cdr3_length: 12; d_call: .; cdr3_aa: CASGSVTDEQFF; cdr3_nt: TGTGCTAGTGGTTCGGTTACGGATGAGCAGTTCTTC
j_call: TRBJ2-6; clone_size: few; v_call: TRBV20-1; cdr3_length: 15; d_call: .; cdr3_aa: CSARDGGSGANVLTF; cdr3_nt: TGCAGTGCTAGAGACGGTGGCTCTGGGGCCAACGTCCTGACTTTC
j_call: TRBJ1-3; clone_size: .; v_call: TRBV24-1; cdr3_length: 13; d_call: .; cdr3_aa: CATRASSGNTIYF; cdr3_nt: TGTGCCACCCGAGCCAGCTCTGGAAACACCATATATTTT
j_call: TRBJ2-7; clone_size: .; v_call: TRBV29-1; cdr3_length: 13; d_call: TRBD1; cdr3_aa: CSVRDSLAYEQYF; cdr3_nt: TGCAGCGTCCGGGACAGCCTAGCCTACGAGCAGTACTTC
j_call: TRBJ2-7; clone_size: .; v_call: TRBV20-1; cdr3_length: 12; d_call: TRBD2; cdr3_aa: CSTQAGASEQYF; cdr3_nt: TGCAGTACTCAAGCGGGGGCCTCCGAGCAGTACTTC
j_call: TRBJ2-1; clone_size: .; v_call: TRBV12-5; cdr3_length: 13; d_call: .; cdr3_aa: CASGSVTRNEQFF; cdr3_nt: TGTGCTAGTGGTTCCGTCACCCGGAATGAGCAGTTCTTC
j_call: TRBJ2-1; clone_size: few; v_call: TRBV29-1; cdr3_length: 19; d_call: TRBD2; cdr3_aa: CSVEGLTSGGPYIRDEQFF; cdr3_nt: TGCAGCGTTGAAGGGCTGACTAGCGGGGGACCTTATATACGAGATGAGCAGTTCTTC
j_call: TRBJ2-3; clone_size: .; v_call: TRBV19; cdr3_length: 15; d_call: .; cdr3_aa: CASSRRGLNTDTQYF; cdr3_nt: TGTGCCAGTAGTAGGCGGGGACTTAACACAGATACGCAGTATTTT
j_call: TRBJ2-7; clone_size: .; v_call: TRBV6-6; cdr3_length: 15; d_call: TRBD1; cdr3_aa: CASSDPRRTGYEQYF; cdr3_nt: TGTGCCAGCAGTGACCCGCGCCGGACAGGCTACGAGCAGTACTTC
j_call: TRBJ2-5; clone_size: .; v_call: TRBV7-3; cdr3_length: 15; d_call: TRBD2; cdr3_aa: CASSSLGLDGETQYF; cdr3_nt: TGTGCCAGCAGCTCCCTTGGACTAGACGGGGAGACCCAGTACTTC
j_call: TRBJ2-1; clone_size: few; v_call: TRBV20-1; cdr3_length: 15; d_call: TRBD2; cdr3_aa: CSAREWLAGDNEQFF; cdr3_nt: TGCAGTGCTAGAGAGTGGCTAGCGGGGGACAATGAGCAGTTCTTC